These 27 T cell receptor beta chains were all obtained from the same sample, sequenced in a study of lymphopenia after photon versus proton radiotherapy. TCRdb's table, derived via immunoSEQ multiplex PCR, lists solely in-frame clones and lacks some. The sample yields approximately 160,000 clones, 75% to 90% seen once. This specimen consisted of peripheral blood, obtained from a patient treated with photon-based radiotherapy. Receptors originate from a man in his fifties with gastric cancer.

The chain couples TRBV7-6 to TRBJ2-1; 9 bases line up with TRBD2. Per germline, CDR1 SGHVS and CDR2 FNYEAQ. The CDR3 has 15 amino acids. With 5 bases clipped from V and 7 bases from J, the junction kept 9 bases outside the gene matches. CDR3 loop: CASSREAGGVNEQFF. DNA of the CDR3: TGTGCCAGCAGCCGAGAGGCGGGAGGGGTGAATGAGCAGTTCTTC.

The rearrangement joins TRBV6-1 to TRBJ2-1; 10 positions match TRBD2. CDR1 is MNHNS, CDR2 SASEGT, per germline. The CDR3 spans 15 residues. V trimming: 8 bases; J trimming: 0 bases; junction bases outside the gene matches: 4. The CDR3, as DNA: TGTGCCAGCTCGCCTAGCGGGAGCTCCTACAATGAGCAGTTCTTC. Protein sequence: CASSPSGSSYNEQFF.

This chain connects TRBV5-6 to TRBJ2-1; D remains ambiguous. Trimming removed 2 bases at V and 7 bases at J, with 13 bases between. Germline-derived CDR1 and CDR2 are SGHDT and YYEEEE. CDR3 length: 14 amino acids. The CDR3, as DNA: TGTGCCAGCAGCTTAGGACCCTACACGAATGAGCAGTTCTTC. Its translation is CASSLGPYTNEQFF.

The rearrangement joins TRBV2 to TRBJ2-1; perhaps TRBD2 as D (5 bases). Germline CDR1 is SNHLY and CDR2 is FYNNEI. V gave up 2 bases and J gave up 0 bases, with 11 bases separating them. CDR3 length equals 16 residues. CDR3: CASSENPGGSYNEQFF. CDR3 DNA sequence: TGTGCCAGCAGTGAAAACCCAGGAGGCTCCTACAATGAGCAGTTCTTC.

The DNA of the CDR3 is TGTGCCAGCAGCTTGCGGCAGTCTAGCTATGGCTACACCTTC. This gives the protein CASSLRQSSYGYTF. The chain uses TRBV5-4 and TRBJ1-2; D unresolved. V was trimmed by 1 base and J by 4 bases, leaving 11 bases between them. Germline CDR1 and CDR2: SGHNT and YYREEE (reference sequence). This CDR3 is built from 14 residues.

CDR3 protein: CASSRKTGYGYTF. CDR3 sequence (DNA): TGTGCCAGCAGCCGGAAAACGGGCTATGGCTACACCTTC. This rearrangement joins TRBV27 to TRBJ1-2; D not resolved. The CDR3 runs 13 residues. Germline V gene data show CDR1 as MNHEY and CDR2 as SMNVEV (reference sequence). Trimming removed 6 bases at V and 4 bases at J, with 12 bases between.

V and J are TRBV7-2 and TRBJ2-1; D unresolved. The CDR3 covers 13 residues. Per the germline V gene, CDR1 is SGHTA and CDR2 is FQGNSA. V was shortened by 5 bases and J by 9 bases, with 14 bases between the two germline ends. The DNA for the CDR3 is TGTGCCAGCAGCCCGAAGGGCCCGGTTGAGCAGTTCTTC. It translates to CASSPKGPVEQFF.

DNA for the CDR3: TGTGCCACCAGCAGGGATTTTCGAGGGGGGCCTGAAAAACTGTTTTTT. This gives the protein CATSRDFRGGPEKLFF. The gene calls are TRBV15 and TRBJ1-4; tentatively, D is TRBD1 (6 bases). V gave up 3 bases and J gave up 7 bases, with 18 bases separating them. The germline gives CDR1 LNHNV, CDR2 YYDKDF (reference sequence). The length of the CDR3 is 16 residues.

V gene TRBV7-6 combines with J gene TRBJ2-5; D is possibly TRBD1 (6 bases). V was cut by 8 bases and J by 5 bases, with 15 bases left in between. Germline CDR1 SGHVS, CDR2 FNYEAQ. The CDR3 contains 13 residues. The CDR3 reads CASRTQGRETQYF. The CDR3, as DNA: TGTGCCAGCCGAACACAGGGACGGGAGACCCAGTACTTC.

CDR3 loop: CASSSQPGAYTEAFF. In nucleotides, the CDR3 is TGTGCCAGCAGTTCTCAACCAGGGGCATACACTGAAGCTTTCTTT. The chain couples TRBV6-5 to TRBJ1-1; a weak D match, TRBD1 (6 bases). This CDR3 comprises 15 residues. In germline, CDR1 is MNHEY, CDR2 SVGAGI. Trimming pared 4 bases from V and 3 bases from J, leaving 15 bases between.

V usage is TRBV10-3 and J usage is TRBJ1-5; unclear D gene. CDR1 and CDR2 (germline): ENHRY, SYGVKD. V was pared by 3 bases and J by 0 bases, with 6 bases between. The CDR3 has 14 amino acids. CDR3 DNA: TGTGCCATCAGTGACGGGTATAGCAATCAGCCCCAGCATTTT. It encodes CAISDGYSNQPQHF.

V gene TRBV5-1 combines with J gene TRBJ2-7, with TRBD1 matching over 9 bases. The junction had 5 bases not matched to a gene; V was cut back by 4 bases and J by 3 bases. This CDR3 has 14 residues. The germline V gene has CDR1 SGHRS and CDR2 YFSETQ. The DNA for the CDR3 is TGCGCCAGCAGCCCGGACAGGGGCAACTACGAGCAGTACTTC. Encoded protein: CASSPDRGNYEQYF.

A remark on this clone: Compared with germline, one end of the junction differs, possibly owing to a read error. The chain links TRBV7-9 to TRBJ2-5; weak D call: TRBD2 (5 bases). This CDR3 region has 12 residues. CDR1 and CDR2 from the germline V gene are SEHNR and FQNEAQ (reference sequence). Here the CDR3 reads CAGSPREETQYF. The CDR3 DNA reads TGTGCCGGCAGCCCTAGGGAGGAGACCCAGTACTTC. Together with reference TRBV7-9 and TRBJ2-5, the CDR3 gives the full variable domain: DTGVSQNPRHKITKRGQNVTFRCDPISEHNRLYWYRQTLGQGPEFLTYFQNEAQLEKSRLLSDRFSAERPKGSFSTLEIQRTEQGDSAMYLCAGSPREETQYFGPGTRLLVL.

The V gene is TRBV7-2, the J gene TRBJ2-7; 10 positions match TRBD1. This CDR3 region has 14 residues. Germline CDR1 is SGHTA and CDR2 is FQGNSA. V trimming: 5 bases; J trimming: 4 bases; junction bases outside the gene matches: 5. The CDR3 region has the DNA TGTGCCAGCAGCCCGGACAGGGGGTGGTACGAGCAGTACTTC. Protein product: CASSPDRGWYEQYF.

The gene calls are TRBV28 and TRBJ2-7, with 9 bases aligning to TRBD1. CDR1 is MDHEN and CDR2 is SYDVKM in the germline V gene. The CDR3 spans 15 residues. J gave up 2 bases and V 5 bases, and 7 bases lay outside the gene matches. The CDR3 loop reads CASSTRTGDTYEQYF. The CDR3 DNA reads as TGTGCCAGCAGTACCCGGACAGGGGATACCTACGAGCAGTACTTC.

The chain combines TRBV7-9 with TRBJ2-3; 7 nucleotides align to TRBD2. Germline assignment: CDR1 SEHNR and CDR2 FQNEAQ (reference sequence). V lost 4 bases, J lost 8 bases, and 12 bases stayed unmatched. The CDR3 spans 15 residues. CDR3 nucleotides: TGTGCCAGCAGCTCCCGCAGACAGCGGGACGGTACGCAGTATTTT. Its translation: CASSSRRQRDGTQYF.

For the CDR3, the DNA is TGTGCCAGCAGTGCTCACAGCGCGGCCACTGAAGCTTTCTTT. This encodes CASSAHSAATEAFF. The V gene is TRBV27, the J gene TRBJ1-1; D remains unclear. The CDR3 is 14 residues long. Per germline, CDR1 MNHEY and CDR2 SMNVEV (reference sequence). V gave up 5 bases and J gave up 4 bases, with 14 bases separating them.

This rearrangement joins TRBV7-9 to TRBJ2-7; 8 positions agree with TRBD1. Germline V lookup: CDR1 SEHNR, CDR2 FQNEAQ (reference sequence). CDR3 size: 16 residues. With 5 bases clipped from V and 3 bases from J, the junction kept 12 bases outside the gene matches. CDR3 sequence (DNA): TGTGCCAGCAGCGGGCTCGGACAGGGAGGCTTCTACGAGCAGTACTTC. It specifies CASSGLGQGGFYEQYF.

This rearrangement joins TRBV2 to TRBJ1-4, with TRBD1 matching over 9 bases. V was clipped by 7 bases and J by 7 bases; unmatched bases: 7. The CDR3 spans 14 residues. Germline CDR1 and CDR2: SNHLY and FYNNEI. CDR3 amino acids: CASKGTGRSEKLFF. CDR3 coding DNA: TGTGCCAGCAAAGGGACAGGGAGGAGTGAAAAACTGTTTTTT.

This chain connects TRBV6-5 to TRBJ2-1; no firm D call. Trimming cost V 5 bases and J 5 bases, with 7 bases left between them. Germline V gene lookup returns CDR1 MNHEY and CDR2 SVGAGI. CDR3 length equals 12 residues. For the CDR3, the DNA is TGTGCCAGCAGTCGAAACGACAATGAGCAGTTCTTC. Translating gives CASSRNDNEQFF.

CDR3 region: CASSPRPTGGNEKLFF. For the CDR3, the DNA is TGTGCCAGCAGCCCGCGCCCGACAGGCGGAAATGAAAAACTGTTTTTT. V and J are TRBV9 and TRBJ1-4; D perhaps matches TRBD1 (6 bases). V lost 4 bases and J lost 5, with 18 bases in between. The CDR3 is 16 residues long. Germline-derived CDR1 and CDR2 are SGDLS and YYNGEE.

The rearrangement joins TRBV11-2 to TRBJ2-3; 12 nucleotides align to TRBD2. V was pared by 5 bases and J by 4 bases, with 4 bases of the junction left unmatched. Germline V gene data show CDR1 as SGHAT and CDR2 as FQNNGV. The CDR3 consists of 15 residues. CDR3 amino acids: CASSPTSGSPDTQYF. Written as DNA, the CDR3 is TGTGCCAGCAGCCCGACTAGCGGGAGTCCAGATACGCAGTATTTT.

This clone was detected only a few times. This sample also contains other DNA sequences that code for the same CDR3. The V and J genes are TRBV7-3 and TRBJ1-1; D is unresolved. The CDR3 loop spans 13 amino acids. Trimming took 1 base from V and 1 from J, leaving 4 bases between them. The V gene's germline CDR1 is SGHTA and CDR2 FQGTGA. The CDR3 DNA reads as TGTGCCAGCAGCTTAAGTGGGAACACTGAAGCTTTCTTT. Amino acids: CASSLSGNTEAFF.

The V and J genes are TRBV6-5 and TRBJ2-5; TRBD2 is a possible D gene (5 bases). This CDR3 is 14 amino acids long. Deletions cut 0 bases from V and 1 base from J, with 6 bases between. Looked up from germline, CDR1 is MNHEY and CDR2 is SVGAGI. CDR3: CASSYSGVQETQYF. As DNA, the CDR3 is TGTGCCAGCAGTTACTCCGGGGTCCAAGAGACCCAGTACTTC.

The chain is built from TRBV7-7 and TRBJ2-1; no reliable D call. CDR3 length: 15 amino acids. V dropped 1 base and J dropped 0 bases, with 7 bases sitting between them. Germline V gene data show CDR1 as SSHAT and CDR2 as FNYEAQ (reference sequence). As DNA, the CDR3 is TGTGCCAGCAGCTTAGTCCTGAGCTCCTACAATGAGCAGTTCTTC. This translates into CASSLVLSSYNEQFF.

The gene calls are TRBV28 and TRBJ1-2, with no clear D. The length of the CDR3 is 12 residues. Per the germline V gene, CDR1 is MDHEN and CDR2 is SYDVKM. V lost 1 base and J 8 bases, leaving 8 bases between the germline ends. The CDR3 DNA reads TGTGCCAGCAGTTTATCACAGAGAGGCTACACCTTC. Protein product: CASSLSQRGYTF.

The V and J genes are TRBV30 and TRBJ1-3; 9 bases map to TRBD1. CDR3 size: 14 residues. After removal of 5 bases from V and 4 bases from J, the junction contained 6 bases not matched to a gene. CDR1 and CDR2 from the germline V gene are GTSNPN and SVGIG (reference sequence). CDR3 sequence: CAWSGTGLGNTIYF. The CDR3 DNA sequence: TGTGCCTGGTCGGGGACAGGGCTAGGAAACACCATATATTTT.